This T cell receptor (beta chain) was sequenced during a study of tumor-infiltrating lymphocytes in primary liver carcinoma. Concerning this clonotype: One end of the junction varies from germline; a read error may be responsible.

Total RNA and DNA came together from around 20-30 mg of bulk tissue without cell sorting. The CDR3 has 13 amino acids. Production of TCR beta cDNA used around 0.45 ug total RNA together with a constant-region primer. Libraries for TCR beta were built through three nested multiplex PCR rounds, which together made up a slightly modified ARM-PCR procedure. The first two PCR rounds, nine to ten cycles each, used TRBV1-TRBV30 forward primers and a C-beta reverse primer. MiXCR was run by TCRdb on the multiplex PCR reads, yielding one entry per CDR3 protein. This sample has tens of thousands of distinct CDR3 sequences; around 70% occur once, and the top ten carry roughly 19%.

Sequenced sample: liver tumor tissue from sampling region 1. Subset: tumor region T1, superior pole. The V call is TRBV12-3 or TRBV12-4, the J call TRBJ2-3; D gene ambiguous. The TCR comes from a man aged 40-55 years with primary liver carcinoma and hepatitis B virus infection. The CDR3 DNA follows: TGTGCCAGCAATGCGGACGGCACAGATACGCAGAATTTT. The encoded protein is CASNADGTDTQNF.